This TCR beta chain is from a study of blood T cell repertoires in COVID-19 (TCRdb year 2020). About the full investigation: Collaborator samples came from the United States, Italy and Spain and covered acute and convalescent phases of COVID-19. Nearly every sample came with metadata listing a de-identified subject ID, COVID-19 status, age in years and sex. Subjects who had been exposed to COVID-19, were actively infected with it, or had recovered from it provided the deeply sampled blood TCRbeta repertoires that made up the dataset. Samples came from the ongoing ImmuneRACE study (first 160 participants) plus 1,254 subjects from 6 global collaborators. The material from the prospective study consisted of cDNA or gDNA derived from T cells, B-cell-depleted T cells, or PBMCs. A freely available public database, intended as a resource for researchers studying the immune response to SARS-CoV-2, is where the repertoires were released. HLA class I and class II types, where available, came from metadata supplied by the sample provider rather than from assay-based typing. Study-level results and caveats: Clinical and demographic metadata were provided uncurated, with the amount varying by source and participant.

The trim is 2 bases for V and 6 bases for J, with a gap of 13 bases between the germline ends. Spanning cysteine to phenylalanine, the CDR3 consists of 15 amino acids. Only CDR3 DNA is held: 45 bases, read in frame from base 1. CDR1 and CDR2 are read off the germline V gene as SGHTA and FQGTGA. TCRbeta CDR3 regions were amplified from genomic DNA by means of the immunoSEQ Assay, a bias-controlled multiplex PCR. In the authors' own workflow: The number of nucleated cells in each sample was estimated from the amplification of reference gene primers within the assay. To quantify the absolute abundance of each unique TCRbeta CDR3 rearrangement, sequence reads were collapsed and filtered. For each sample, productive Simpson clonality was calculated as the square root of Simpson's diversity index over productive rearrangements. The immuneACCESS repertoire file appears here via TCRdb, limited to in-frame rearrangements. These files lack a portion of the clones; in checked studies, under half of the deficit traces to unresolved V genes, and the cause of the others is not known. V and J calls and clone size are copied from that table; D and trimming were computed from the DNA. The sample profile shows about 130,000 clones; more than 70% of them were found once. The ten largest clones capture 1.4% of the sample.

Whole blood was collected in K2EDTA tubes by collaborating institutions according to the institutions' own protocols. Collaborator samples were shipped for TCRbeta analysis as frozen whole blood, isolated PBMCs, or DNA extracted from either sample type. Worth noting for this clone: Its cognate antigen has yet to be identified. Per-base qualities were not stored, and no clone one base away is much larger.

The sequence is built from TRBV7-3 and TRBJ1-4; TRBD1 is a possible D gene, resting on 6 matching bases. The sample consisted of peripheral blood. The receptor was derived from a man aged 60 to 69 with acute or convalescent COVID-19. In nucleotides, the sequence is TGTGCCAGCAGCTTAGATCCAGGGGTTGATGAAAAACTGTTTTTT. It translates to CASSLDPGVDEKLFF.